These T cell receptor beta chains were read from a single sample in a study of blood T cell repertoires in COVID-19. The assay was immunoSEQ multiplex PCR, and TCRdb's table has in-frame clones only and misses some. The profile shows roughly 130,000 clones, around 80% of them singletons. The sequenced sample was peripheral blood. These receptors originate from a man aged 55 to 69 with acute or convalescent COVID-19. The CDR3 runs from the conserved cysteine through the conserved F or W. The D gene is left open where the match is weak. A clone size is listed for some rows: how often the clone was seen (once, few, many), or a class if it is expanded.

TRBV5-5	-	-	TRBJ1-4	TGTGCCAGCAGCGCCCTAGGGGGAACTAATGAAAAACTGTTTTTT	CASSALGGTNEKLFF
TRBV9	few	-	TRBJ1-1	TGTGCCAGCAGCGTAGCTGCGGCAGGGGAAGCTTTCTTT	CASSVAAAGEAFF
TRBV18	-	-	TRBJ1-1	TGTGCCAGCTCCCCATTACAGGCATATGAAGCTTTCTTT	CASSPLQAYEAFF
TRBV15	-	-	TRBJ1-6	TGTGCCACCAGCAGTGATAACAGGGATTCACCCCTCCACTTT	CATSSDNRDSPLHF
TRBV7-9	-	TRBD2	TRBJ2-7	TGTGCCATTACAGGGGCTAGCGGGATCTACGAGCAGTACTTC	CAITGASGIYEQYF
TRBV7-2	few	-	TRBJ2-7	TGTGCCAGCAGCCCGACCCCCACCAGCGCCTCAATCTTC	CASSPTPTSASIF
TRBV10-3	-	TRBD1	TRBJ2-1	TGTGCCATCAGTGGACAGGGGGCGTTCAATGAGCAGTTCTTC	CAISGQGAFNEQFF
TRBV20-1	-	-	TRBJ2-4	TGCAGTGCCAGTCCAGGGGACGGCAAAAACATTCAGTACTTC	CSASPGDGKNIQYF
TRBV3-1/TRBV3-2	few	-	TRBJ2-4	TGTGCCAGCAGCCAAGTGTGGCTTCGGGACTTAGGACCCAAAAACATTCAGTACTTC	CASSQVWLRDLGPKNIQYF
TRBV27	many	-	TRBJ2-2	TGTGCCAGCAGTTTCGGACTTAACACCGGGGAGCTGTTTTTT	CASSFGLNTGELFF
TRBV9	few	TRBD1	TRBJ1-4	TGTGCCAGCAGCGTAAACAGGGGGCATGGTGAAAAACTGTTTTTT	CASSVNRGHGEKLFF
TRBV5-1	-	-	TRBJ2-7	TGCGCCAGCAGCTTGAGTAGACAGTCCTACGAGCAGTACTTC	CASSLSRQSYEQYF
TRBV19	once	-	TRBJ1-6	TGTGCCAGTAGTACGACAGCCCGGGGGAGTCCCCTCCACTTT	CASSTTARGSPLHF
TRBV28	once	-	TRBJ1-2	TGTGCCAGCAGTCAGGATTATGGCTACACCTTC	CASSQDYGYTF
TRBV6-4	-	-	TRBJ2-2	TGTGCCAGCAGCCCGAGTCGATCGGGAACCGGGGAGCTGTTTTTT	CASSPSRSGTGELFF
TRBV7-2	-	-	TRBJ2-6	TGTGCCAGCAGATTTTACCAGGGTACCGGGGCCAACGTCCTGACTTTC	CASRFYQGTGANVLTF
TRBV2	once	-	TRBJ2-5	TGTGCCAGCAGTGGCGGGACGGGGGTGACCCAGTACTTC	CASSGGTGVTQYF
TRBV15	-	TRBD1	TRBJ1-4	TGTGCCACCAGCCCCGGCGGGACAGGGAATGAAAAACTGTTTTTT	CATSPGGTGNEKLFF
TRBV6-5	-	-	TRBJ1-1	TGTGCCAGCAGCCTGGGAGGACAAAAGAAAGAAGCTTTCTTT	CASSLGGQKKEAFF
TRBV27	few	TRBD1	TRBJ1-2	TGTGCCAGCAGATATGACAGGGCCACGGGGGGCTACACCTTC	CASRYDRATGGYTF
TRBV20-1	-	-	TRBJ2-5	TGCAGTGCTAGTCGTCCAGACAGGCCAGCGGAGACCCAGTACTTC	CSASRPDRPAETQYF
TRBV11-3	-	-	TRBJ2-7	TGTGCCAGCAGCTATGATAGCGGCTCCTACGAGCAGTACTTC	CASSYDSGSYEQYF
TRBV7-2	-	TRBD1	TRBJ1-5	TGTGCCAGCAGCATGGGACAGGGATATAGCAATCAGCCCCAGCATTTT	CASSMGQGYSNQPQHF
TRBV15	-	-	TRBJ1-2	TGTGCCACCAGCCCCATGACAGGAGTCAACTATGGCTACACCTTC	CATSPMTGVNYGYTF
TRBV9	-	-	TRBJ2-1	TGTGCCAGCAGCCTAAAACAGGAGCAGTTCTTC	CASSLKQEQFF
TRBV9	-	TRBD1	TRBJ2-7	TGTGCCAGCAGCGTCGATCCCCAGGGGGCCTACGAGCAGTACTTC	CASSVDPQGAYEQYF
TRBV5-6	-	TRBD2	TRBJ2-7	TGTGCCAGCAGCCCCGATAGCGGGAGGGAGGTAAAGCAGTACTTC	CASSPDSGREVKQYF
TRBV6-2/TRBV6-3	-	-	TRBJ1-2	TGTGCCAGCAGTTATTCCGGGTCCTATGGCTACACCTTC	CASSYSGSYGYTF
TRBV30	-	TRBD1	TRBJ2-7	TGTGCCTGGAGCGGACAGGGGGCGGGGGAGCAGTACTTC	CAWSGQGAGEQYF
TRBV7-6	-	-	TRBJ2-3	TGTGCCAGCAGCTTAGTACAGGGAGATACGCAGTATTTT	CASSLVQGDTQYF
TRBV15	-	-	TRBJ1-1	TGTGCCACCAGCAGAGATTCCCGGCAGGGCGCTGAAGCTTTCTTT	CATSRDSRQGAEAFF
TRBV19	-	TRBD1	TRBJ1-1	TGTGCCAGTAGTCCCGGACAGGGAAAGGAAGACTGGACTGAAGCTTTCTTT	CASSPGQGKEDWTEAFF
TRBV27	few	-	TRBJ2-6	TGTGCCAGCAGTTCGGGATTCCTCTCTGGGGCCAACGTCCTGACTTTC	CASSSGFLSGANVLTF
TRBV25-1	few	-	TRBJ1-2	TGTGCCAGCAGCCGGACGGGAGATGGCTACACCTTC	CASSRTGDGYTF
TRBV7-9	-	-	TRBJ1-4	TGTGCCAGCAGCTTAGTTTCAAACCGGGAAAAACTGTTTTTT	CASSLVSNREKLFF
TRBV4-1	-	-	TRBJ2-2	TGCGCCAGCAGCCACGGGGATGGCCCGAACACCGGGGAGCTGTTTTTT	CASSHGDGPNTGELFF
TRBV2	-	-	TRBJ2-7	TGTGCCAGCAGTGGGCCGGGACACATTAGCTCCTACGAGCAGTACTTC	CASSGPGHISSYEQYF
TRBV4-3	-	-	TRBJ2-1	TGCGCCAGCAGCCAAGGGCTCGGGAGTACGTCCTACAATGAGCAGTTCTTC	CASSQGLGSTSYNEQFF
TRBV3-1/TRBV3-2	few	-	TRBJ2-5	TGTGCCAGCAGCTACGAGGCCTTAGGTGTGTCCCAGTACTTC	CASSYEALGVSQYF
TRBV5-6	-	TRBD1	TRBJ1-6	TGTGCCAGCAGCCTGGGACAGGGCAGCAATTCACCCCTCCACTTT	CASSLGQGSNSPLHF
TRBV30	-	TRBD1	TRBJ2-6	TGTGCCTGGAGTGTAGACCTGACAGGGGCTGGGGCCAACGTCCTGACTTTC	CAWSVDLTGAGANVLTF
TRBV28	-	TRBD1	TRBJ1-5	TGTGCCAGCCGACAGGGGCGAAATCAGCCCCAGCATTTT	CASRQGRNQPQHF
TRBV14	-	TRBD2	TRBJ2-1	TGTGCCAGCAGCCAAGGTTCTAGCGGGAGAATTGAGCAGTTCTTC	CASSQGSSGRIEQFF
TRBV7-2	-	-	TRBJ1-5	TGTGCCAGCAGCTTAGGGCCCGGCAATCAGCCCCAGCATTTT	CASSLGPGNQPQHF
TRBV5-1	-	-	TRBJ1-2	TGCGCCAGCAGCTTCGGGGGGAACTATGGCTACACCTTC	CASSFGGNYGYTF